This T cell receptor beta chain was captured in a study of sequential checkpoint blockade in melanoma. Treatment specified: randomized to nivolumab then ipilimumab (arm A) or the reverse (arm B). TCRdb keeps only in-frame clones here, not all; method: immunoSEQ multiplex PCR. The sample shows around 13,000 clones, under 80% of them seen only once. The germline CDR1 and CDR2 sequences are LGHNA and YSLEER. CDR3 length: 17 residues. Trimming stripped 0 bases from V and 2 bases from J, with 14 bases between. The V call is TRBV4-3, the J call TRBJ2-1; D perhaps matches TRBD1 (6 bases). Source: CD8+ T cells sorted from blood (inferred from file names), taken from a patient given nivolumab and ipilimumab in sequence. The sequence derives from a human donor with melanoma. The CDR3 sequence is CASSQEAQGTTYNEQFF. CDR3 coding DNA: TGCGCCAGCAGCCAAGAGGCCCAGGGGACGACCTACAATGAGCAGTTCTTC.